Shown below are 4 T cell receptor beta chains from a single sample sequenced in a study of radiotherapy plus CTLA-4 blockade in lung cancer. TCRdb's copy holds only in-frame clones and misses some; the assay was immunoSEQ multiplex PCR. The sample lists tens of thousands of clones, 77% occurring once. The input for sequencing was peripheral blood, taken from a patient treated with radiotherapy plus ipilimumab. The receptor source for this set is a human donor with non-small cell lung cancer who had a partial response to radiotherapy plus ipilimumab.

The chain is built from TRBV6-6 and TRBJ2-1; D not certain. The CDR3 contains 14 residues. Germline assignment: CDR1 MNHNY and CDR2 SVGAGI (reference sequence). V shed 4 bases and J shed 2 bases, with 9 bases lying between them. The DNA for the CDR3 is TGTGCCAGCAGTTTCCTACCCCCCTACAATGAGCAGTTCTTC. It encodes CASSFLPPYNEQFF.

A word on this clone: In the same sample, other DNA sequences code for this CDR3. CDR3 region: CASSLTGGGETQYF. CDR3 DNA: TGCGCCAGCAGCCTCACAGGGGGCGGTGAGACCCAGTACTTC. The V gene is TRBV5-1, the J gene TRBJ2-5, with TRBD1 identical over 9 bases. CDR3 length: 14 amino acids. V dropped 4 bases and J dropped 5; count of bases not matched to a gene: 6. The germline V gene has CDR1 SGHRS and CDR2 YFSETQ.

For the CDR3, the DNA is TGTGCCATCAGTGAGGAAGGGACAGGCCTAAATCAGCCCCAGCATTTT. The encoded protein is CAISEEGTGLNQPQHF. This chain uses TRBV10-3 with TRBJ1-5, with 8 bases aligning to TRBD1. From germline, CDR1 is ENHRY and CDR2 SYGVKD. After removal of 2 bases from V and 4 bases from J, the junction contained 7 bases not matched to a gene. The CDR3 totals 16 residues.

V is TRBV7-9 and J is TRBJ2-3; 13 bases match TRBD2. V lost 6 bases to trimming and J lost 4 bases; unmatched junction nucleotides: 7. Germline loops: CDR1 SEHNR, CDR2 FQNEAQ (reference sequence). The CDR3 loop spans 16 amino acids. The CDR3 DNA is TGTGCCAGCAGACAACTAGCGGGGGGGCCCGCAGATACGCAGTATTTT. Translation gives CASRQLAGGPADTQYF.